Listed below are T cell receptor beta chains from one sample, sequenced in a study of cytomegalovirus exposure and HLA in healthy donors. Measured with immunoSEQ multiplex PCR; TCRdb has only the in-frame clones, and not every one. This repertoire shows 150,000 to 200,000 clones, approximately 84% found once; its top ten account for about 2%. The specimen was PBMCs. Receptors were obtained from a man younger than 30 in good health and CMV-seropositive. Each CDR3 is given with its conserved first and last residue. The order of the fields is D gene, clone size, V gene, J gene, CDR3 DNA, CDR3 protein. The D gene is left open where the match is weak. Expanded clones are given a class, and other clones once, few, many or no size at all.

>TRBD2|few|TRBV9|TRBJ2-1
TGTGCCAGCAGCTCTCATAGCGGGAGGGGAAATGGAAATGAGCAGTTCTTC
CASSSHSGRGNGNEQFF
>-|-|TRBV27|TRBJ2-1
TGTGCCAGCAGTTACACAGGGAACAATGAGCAGTTCTTC
CASSYTGNNEQFF
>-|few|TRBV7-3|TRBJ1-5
TGTGCCAGCATAGAAACGATCTATCAGCCCCAGCATTTT
CASIETIYQPQHF
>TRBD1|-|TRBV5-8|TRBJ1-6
TGTGCCAGCAGCCCGAGGGACAGGGGGCTGAATTCACCCCTCCACTTT
CASSPRDRGLNSPLHF
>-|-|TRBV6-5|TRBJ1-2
TGTGCCAGCAGGGGAACAGGGAATGGCTACACCTTC
CASRGTGNGYTF
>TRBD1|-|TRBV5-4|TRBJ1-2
TGTGCCAGCAGCTTGGAGGGCAGGGGGTCGGATGGCTACACCTTC
CASSLEGRGSDGYTF
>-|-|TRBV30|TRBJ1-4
TGTGCCTGGAGTATCGGGGTTGGAGAAAAACTGTTTTTT
CAWSIGVGEKLFF
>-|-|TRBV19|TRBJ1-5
TGTGCCAGTACCCCCCGACAGGCAGGACAAAATCAGCCCCAGCATTTT
CASTPRQAGQNQPQHF
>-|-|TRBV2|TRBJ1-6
TGTGCCAGCAGCTACTCACGGCAGGGGAATTCACCCCTCCACTTT
CASSYSRQGNSPLHF
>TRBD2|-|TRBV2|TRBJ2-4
TGTGCCAGCAGTGATATACAGGGACTAGGGCAAAACATTCAGTACTTC
CASSDIQGLGQNIQYF
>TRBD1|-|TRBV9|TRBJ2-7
TGTGCCAGCAGCGTAGGGACAGGGGGTTCTTACGAGCAGTACTTC
CASSVGTGGSYEQYF
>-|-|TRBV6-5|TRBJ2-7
TGTGCCAGCAGTTACTCATCGCGGCTCACCTACGAGCAGTACTTC
CASSYSSRLTYEQYF
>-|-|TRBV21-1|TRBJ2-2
TGTGCCAGCAGCGTTAGCGGGGGGACTGGCACCGGGGAGCTGTTTTTT
CASSVSGGTGTGELFF
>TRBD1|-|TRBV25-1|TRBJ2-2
TGTGCCAGCAGTGAATTCGGACAGGGGGCGGCCGGGGAGCTGTTTTTT
CASSEFGQGAAGELFF
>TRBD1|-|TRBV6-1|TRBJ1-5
TGTGCCAGCAGTCAGAACAGGGGTCAGCCCCAGCATTTT
CASSQNRGQPQHF
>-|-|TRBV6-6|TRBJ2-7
TGTGCCAGCAGACCCAGCAGCGGGTCTTACGAGCAGTACTTC
CASRPSSGSYEQYF
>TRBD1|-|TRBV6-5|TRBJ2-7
TGTGCCATTGGACAGGGGGCCTACGAGCAGTACTTC
CAIGQGAYEQYF
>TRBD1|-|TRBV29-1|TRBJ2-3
TGCAGCGTGTATACGGGACAGGGCCCAGATACGCAGTATTTT
CSVYTGQGPDTQYF
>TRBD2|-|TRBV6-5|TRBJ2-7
TGTGCCAGCAGTTACAGGAGCGGGGGAGAATACGAGCAGTACTTC
CASSYRSGGEYEQYF
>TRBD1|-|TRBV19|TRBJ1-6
TGTGCCAGTAGTATAGCCGCGACAGGGGACACTTCACCCCTCCACTTT
CASSIAATGDTSPLHF
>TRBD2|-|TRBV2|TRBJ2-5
TGTGCCAGCAGGAAGACTAGCGGATACCAAGAGACCCAGTACTTC
CASRKTSGYQETQYF
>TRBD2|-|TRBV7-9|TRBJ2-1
TGTGCCAGCAGCTCTCGGGGGGGCCTTACTCTCGATGAGCAGTTCTTC
CASSSRGGLTLDEQFF
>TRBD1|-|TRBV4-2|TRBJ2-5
TGTGCCAGCAGCCACTTACAGGGGGCGGCGGAAGAGACCCAGTACTTC
CASSHLQGAAEETQYF
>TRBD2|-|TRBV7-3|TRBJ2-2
TGTGCCAGCAGTCTAGCGGGGGGGCAGACCGGGGAGCTGTTTTTT
CASSLAGGQTGELFF
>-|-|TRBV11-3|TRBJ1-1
TGTGCCAGCAGCCAGGGAGGGGGCACTGAAGCTTTCTTT
CASSQGGGTEAFF
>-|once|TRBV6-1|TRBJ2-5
TGTGCCAGCAGTGCAACTAGCGAGGGACACGGGGAGACCCAGTACTTC
CASSATSEGHGETQYF
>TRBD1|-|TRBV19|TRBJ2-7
TGTGCCACCACCCCTTATGCAGGGGGTGGCGAGCAGTACTTC
CATTPYAGGGEQYF
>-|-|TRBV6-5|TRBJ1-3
TGTGCCAGCAGGACTGGGGGGGCTGGAAACACCATATATTTT
CASRTGGAGNTIYF
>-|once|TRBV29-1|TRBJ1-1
TGCAGCGTTGAAGATTCAGGGGCAGCTTTCTTT
CSVEDSGAAFF
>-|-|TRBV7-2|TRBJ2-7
TGTGCCAGCAGCTTAGCAGAAGGGGCGGGATCCTACGAGCAGTACTTC
CASSLAEGAGSYEQYF
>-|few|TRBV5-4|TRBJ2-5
TGTGCCAGCAGCTTGGAGGCCGGGGAGACCCAGTACTTC
CASSLEAGETQYF
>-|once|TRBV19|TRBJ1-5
TGTGCCAGTAGTAAATTGTCCGGGGGAATTCAGCCCCAGCATTTT
CASSKLSGGIQPQHF
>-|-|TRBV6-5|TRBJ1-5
TGTGCCAGCAGTTCCTCGGGCGGGGAGGGTGGTCAGCCCCAGCATTTT
CASSSSGGEGGQPQHF
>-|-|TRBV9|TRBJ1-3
TGTGCCAGCAGCGTAAGTTCCAGCCCCGCGGACACCATATATTTT
CASSVSSSPADTIYF
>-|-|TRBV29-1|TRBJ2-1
TGCAGCGTTGGGGCGGGGAGTTCCTACAATGAGCAGTTCTTC
CSVGAGSSYNEQFF
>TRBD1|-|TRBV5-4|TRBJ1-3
TGTGCCAGCAGCTTGGCAGGGGGCGTAAACACCATATATTTT
CASSLAGGVNTIYF
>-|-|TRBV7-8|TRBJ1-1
TGTGCCAGCAGCTTAGTCTCAGGGGTGAACACTGAAGCTTTCTTT
CASSLVSGVNTEAFF
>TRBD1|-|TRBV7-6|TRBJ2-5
TGTGCCAGCAGCTCCAATCCCGGGACAGGGGTGCAGACCCAGTACTTC
CASSSNPGTGVQTQYF
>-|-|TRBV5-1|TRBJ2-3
TGCGCCAGCAGCGCGCAGGGCCTGGGAGATACGCAGTATTTT
CASSAQGLGDTQYF
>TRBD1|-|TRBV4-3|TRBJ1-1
TGCGCCAGCAGCCAAGGGCTCCCACAGGGGGCCCATAGAATGAACACTGAAGCTTTCTTT
CASSQGLPQGAHRMNTEAFF
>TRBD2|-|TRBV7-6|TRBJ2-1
TGTGCCAGCAGCACTAGCGGGGCGAGCTCCTACAATGAGCAGTTCTTC
CASSTSGASSYNEQFF
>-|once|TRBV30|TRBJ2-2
TGTGCCTGGAGTGAGTTCAGGGACGGGGAGCTGTTTTTT
CAWSEFRDGELFF
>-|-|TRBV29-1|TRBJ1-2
TGCAGCGTTGACTCCGGACAGAACTATGGCTACACCTTC
CSVDSGQNYGYTF
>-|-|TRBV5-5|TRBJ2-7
TGTGCCAGCAGCTTGGGCAGGGTTAACTATCTCGAGCAGTACTTC
CASSLGRVNYLEQYF
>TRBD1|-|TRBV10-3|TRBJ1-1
TGTGCCATCAGTGAGACGGACAGGGTAAACACTGAAGCTTTCTTT
CAISETDRVNTEAFF
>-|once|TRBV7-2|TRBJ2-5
TGTGCCAGCAGCTTAGCGGGCAGCAAAGAGACCCAGTACTTC
CASSLAGSKETQYF
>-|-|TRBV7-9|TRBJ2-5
TGTGCTGGAAGACTACAAGAGACCCAGTACTTC
CAGRLQETQYF
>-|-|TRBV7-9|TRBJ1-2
TGTGCCAGCAGCCCGGGCGGGGGTATTTACTATGGCTACACCTTC
CASSPGGGIYYGYTF
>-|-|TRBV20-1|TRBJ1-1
TGCAGTGTAGGGAGGGGGACTGAAGCTTTCTTT
CSVGRGTEAFF
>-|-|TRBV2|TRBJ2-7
TGTGCCAGCAGTGTTAGTTCCTACGAGCAGTACTTC
CASSVSSYEQYF
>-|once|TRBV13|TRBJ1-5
TGTGCCAGCAGCTCCCATACAGGGTTGAGGGGCAATCAGCCCCAGCATTTT
CASSSHTGLRGNQPQHF
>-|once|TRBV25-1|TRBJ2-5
TGTGCCAGCAGTGAATGGGTCATTAGGGGAGAGACCCAGTACTTC
CASSEWVIRGETQYF
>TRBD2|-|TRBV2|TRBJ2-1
TGTGCCAGCAGTACCGGGACTAGCGGGGGAAATGAGCAGTTCTTC
CASSTGTSGGNEQFF
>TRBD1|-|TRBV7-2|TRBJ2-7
TGTGCCAGCAGCTTAAAAGGGGACAGAGGCTACGAGCAGTACTTC
CASSLKGDRGYEQYF
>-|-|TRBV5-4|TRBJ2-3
TGTGCCAGCAGCTTGGCTTCCACAGATACGCAGTATTTT
CASSLASTDTQYF
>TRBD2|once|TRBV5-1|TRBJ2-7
TGCGCCAGCAGCTCGACGAAGACTAGCGGGGGGGCGAATGAGCAGTACTTC
CASSSTKTSGGANEQYF
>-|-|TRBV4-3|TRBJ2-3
TGCGCCAGCAGCCAAGATTGGAGACAGGGACTGAATACGCAGTATTTT
CASSQDWRQGLNTQYF